This T cell receptor (beta chain) is from a study of T cells after yellow fever vaccination (dated by TCRdb to between 2018 and 2021). Regarding the complete study: The SMART-Seq v4 Ultra Low Input RNA kit was used to prepare libraries from fractions with low cell numbers. To follow T-cell clones before and after primary and booster YFV17D yellow fever vaccination, bulk TCR alpha and beta repertoires were sequenced over time. Two healthy male donors made up the cohort, one aged 18 to 30 years and the other aged 30 to 39 years. Blood was collected at multiple timepoints before and after primary and secondary immunization, and bulk PBMC replicates and cell subsets were isolated.

A word on this clonotype: No antigen is known for it. The input lacks base qualities; no much larger clone sits a single base away.

The treatment or condition label here, explained by the study, means: live attenuated yellow fever vaccine strain. Two biological replicates of bulk PBMCs were collected at each blood-draw timepoint. PBMCs were isolated from peripheral blood using a standard Ficoll-Paque protocol. TriZol was used to extract RNA from bulk PBMCs, from CD4 and CD8 fractions, and from dextramer-positive and dextramer-negative fractions. In the germline V gene, CDR1 corresponds to ENHRY and CDR2 to SYGVKD. V is clipped by 3 bases and J by 10 bases, and the sequence between their germline boundaries is 13 bases long. Including the terminal cysteine and phenylalanine, the CDR3 comprises 14 residues. The retained sequence is limited to the CDR3, 42 bases, with the frame set at the first base. Here is what the overall study found, with its caveats: Most clones expanded after primary vaccination were re-detected after the booster (just under 97% of CD4 and 80% to 90% of CD8), suggesting broad memory maintenance. FACS-sorted repertoires could contain abundant contaminating clonotypes from the bulk population, so computational filtering was required. Only a couple of donors were included in the study, so the extent to which the findings can be generalized is limited. A small share of clonotypes occurred in both CD4 and CD8 compartments, likely arising from convergent recombination. Compared with the primary T-cell response, the secondary T-cell response was weaker but faster, peaking on day 5 rather than day 15.

TCR cDNA was synthesized by 5'RACE template switching, through which a universal primer site and unique molecular identifiers were introduced. Priming of cDNA synthesis was performed from both the TCR alpha and TCR beta constant segments. Two PCR steps were used to amplify libraries, with sample barcodes and sequencing adapters being added in the second step. Sequencing of libraries was performed on Illumina HiSeq 2500 (2x100 bp) or NovaSeq (2x150 bp). The authors' analysis ran thus. MIGEC handled demultiplexing of reads and collapsing into UMI consensus sequences, while MiXCR performed V(D)J alignment. Using edgeR on replicate PBMC samples, clonotypes were called vaccine-responding if FDR was below 0.01 and the log2 fold change was above 5 up to day 15. CD4 or CD8 identity was assigned to each bulk clonotype according to whether the clonotype was present at higher abundance in the sequenced CD4 repertoire or the sequenced CD8 repertoire. TCRdb took the public reads, trimmed them with fastp at Q25, ran MiXCR for clone calling and kept in-frame beta chains. Each CDR3 protein gets just one entry, which takes the most common genes and DNA from the rows behind it. The V and J calls shown here were made by TCRdb, not taken from the authors' results. The sample records roughly 500,000 distinct CDR3 sequences, 15% to 20% of which are singletons. Roughly an eighth of the sample is taken by the ten largest.

The sequenced sample was PBMCs, obtained 15 days after the yellow fever booster vaccination. This sequence was found in a young man who received the YFV17D yellow fever vaccine. In this chain, TRBV10-3 is recombined with TRBJ1-6, with an unclear D gene assignment. At the DNA level, the sequence is TGTGCCATCAGTGAACTCACCCGAGGATCACCCCTCCACTTT. It is translated as CAISELTRGSPLHF.